This T cell receptor (beta chain) was captured in a study of OX40 agonist ivuxolimab in advanced cancers. TCRdb keeps only in-frame clones here, not all; method: immunoSEQ multiplex PCR. The sample lists around 26,000 clones, approximately 91% occurring once. The CDR3 has 15 amino acids. In germline, CDR1 is SGDLS, CDR2 YYNGEE. Trimming removed 0 bases from V and 13 bases from J; junction bases left unmatched: 5. The source was CD4+ or CD8+ T cells sorted from blood, collected in a trial of the OX40 agonist ivuxolimab. The chain has TRBV9 and TRBJ2-1, with 15 bases matching TRBD2. The TCR comes from an adult with an advanced solid tumor such as melanoma, head and neck, liver or kidney cancer. This chain's CDR3 is CASSVEGLAGGEQFF. The CDR3 bases are TGTGCCAGCAGCGTAGAGGGACTAGCGGGAGGTGAACAGTTCTTC.